The 28 T cell receptor beta chains given below trace back to one sample, sequenced in a study of cytomegalovirus exposure and HLA in healthy donors. Use of 60 Vbeta and 13 Jbeta primers characterized the PCR. TCRdb's table, derived via immunoSEQ multiplex PCR, lists solely in-frame clones and lacks some. Of 130,000 to 150,000 clones listed, about 84% are singletons. Sequenced input: PBMCs. Receptors originate from a woman aged 18-29 years in good health and CMV-seropositive.

This clone occurred a few times. V gene TRBV19 combines with J gene TRBJ1-2; TRBD1 agrees at 7 bases. J lost 5 bases, V lost 5 bases, and 8 bases had no gene match. The CDR3 covers 14 residues. Germline lookup yields CDR1 LNHDA and CDR2 SQIVND (reference sequence). The CDR3 nucleotides read TGTGCCAGTAGTGGTCCCGGGACAGAGTATGGCTACACCTTC. It translates to CASSGPGTEYGYTF.

This clone occurred once. The gene calls are TRBV5-1 and TRBJ1-6, with D uncertain. Germline-derived CDR1 and CDR2 are SGHRS and YFSETQ. This CDR3 comprises 12 residues. Trimming removed 2 bases from V and 8 bases from J, with 5 bases in between. In nucleotides, the CDR3 is TGCGCCAGCAGCTTATCCGATTCACCCCTCCACTTT. Its protein product is CASSLSDSPLHF.

This clone has a handful of counts. The genes are TRBV30 and TRBJ1-1; 10 nucleotides line up with TRBD1. Germline CDR1 GTSNPN, CDR2 SVGIG (reference sequence). CDR3 length: 15 residues. The ends lost 0 bases at V and 4 bases at J; junction bases unmatched: 5. For the CDR3, the DNA is TGTGCCTGGAGTGTGGGACAGGGGATGCGCACTGAAGCTTTCTTT. It translates to CAWSVGQGMRTEAFF.

The CDR3: CASSLPMKGALRQPQHF. DNA of the CDR3: TGTGCCAGCAGTTTACCCATGAAGGGGGCGCTGAGGCAGCCCCAGCATTTT. The rearrangement links TRBV28 to TRBJ1-5; 7 bases agree with TRBD1. Germline V lookup: CDR1 MDHEN, CDR2 SYDVKM. J was trimmed by 7 bases and V by 2 bases; bases with no gene match: 14. The CDR3 loop spans 17 amino acids.

The chain employs TRBV29-1 and TRBJ2-7; the match to TRBD2 covers 7 bases. CDR3 size: 11 residues. The junction had 4 bases not matched to a gene; V was cut back by 7 bases and J by 4 bases. Germline assignment: CDR1 SQVTM and CDR2 ANQGSEA. The CDR3 DNA sequence: TGCAGCGCTGGGAGGGAATACGAGCAGTACTTC. Translation: CSAGREYEQYF.

This chain links TRBV9 with TRBJ1-1; D unclear. V shed 1 base and J shed 10 bases, with 17 bases lying between them. The germline V gene encodes CDR1 SGDLS and CDR2 YYNGEE. The length of the CDR3 is 14 residues. CDR3 sequence: CASSVSTNEQSAFF. CDR3 in DNA: TGTGCCAGCAGCGTAAGCACCAACGAACAGTCAGCTTTCTTT.

The chain links TRBV5-6 to TRBJ2-3, with 8 nucleotides matching TRBD2. Trimming removed 0 bases from V and 2 bases from J; junction bases left unmatched: 5. The CDR3 runs 16 residues. The germline V gene has CDR1 SGHDT and CDR2 YYEEEE. CDR3 loop: CASSLETSGYTDTQYF. The CDR3 nucleotides are TGTGCCAGCAGCTTGGAAACTAGCGGCTACACAGATACGCAGTATTTT.

This clone was recorded a few times. This rearrangement joins TRBV6-1 to TRBJ2-7; D possibly corresponds to TRBD2 (5 bases). CDR3 size: 11 residues. Between the trimmed V and J ends, which lost 11 bases and 5 bases, there was a span of 13 bases. The germline gives CDR1 MNHNS, CDR2 SASEGT. The DNA for the CDR3 is TGTGCCGTGAGGGTGGCCCACGAGCAGTACTTC. It codes for CAVRVAHEQYF.

This chain connects TRBV7-9 to TRBJ2-4, with D possibly matching TRBD1 (6 bases). The CDR3 has 15 amino acids. In germline, CDR1 is SEHNR, CDR2 FQNEAQ (reference sequence). Between the trimmed V and J ends, which lost 6 bases and 0 bases, there was a span of 12 bases. CDR3 nucleotide sequence: TGTGCCAGCAGGCCGGACAGTTTAGCCAAAAACATTCAGTACTTC. Protein: CASRPDSLAKNIQYF. The full variable domain, in which reference TRBV7-9 and TRBJ2-4 provide the parts outside the CDR3, is DTGVSQNPRHKITKRGQNVTFRCDPISEHNRLYWYRQTLGQGPEFLTYFQNEAQLEKSRLLSDRFSAERPKGSFSTLEIQRTEQGDSAMYLCASRPDSLAKNIQYFGAGTRLSVL.

The chain couples TRBV2 to TRBJ1-5; D possibly corresponds to TRBD1 (6 bases). Germline assignment: CDR1 SNHLY and CDR2 FYNNEI. Between the trimmed V and J ends, which lost 5 bases and 3 bases, there was a span of 11 bases. CDR3 length equals 14 residues. The CDR3 DNA follows: TGTGCCAGCAGTTATGGACAGTCCAATCAGCCCCAGCATTTT. Translating gives CASSYGQSNQPQHF.

The chain couples TRBV7-9 to TRBJ1-2; 7 nucleotides agree with TRBD1. Per germline, CDR1 SEHNR and CDR2 FQNEAQ (reference sequence). This CDR3 spans 11 amino acids. V shed 2 bases, J shed 13 bases, and the junction held 4 bases outside the gene matches. The CDR3 region is CASSLNRGITF. CDR3 nucleotides: TGTGCCAGCAGCTTAAACAGGGGAATCACCTTC.

This sequence joins TRBV7-8 and TRBJ2-3, with 13 bases aligning to TRBD2. This CDR3 region has 15 residues. J gave up 3 bases and V 4 bases, and 1 base lay outside the gene matches. Germline lookup yields CDR1 SGHVS and CDR2 FQNEAQ. The CDR3 DNA is TGTGCCAGCAGCTGGACTAGCGGGGGTACAGATACGCAGTATTTT. Translated, it gives CASSWTSGGTDTQYF. The complete variable domain, with remaining parts taken from reference TRBV7-8 and TRBJ2-3, reads GAGVSQSPRYKVAKRGQDVALRCDPISGHVSLFWYQQALGQGPEFLTYFQNEAQLDKSGLPSDRFFAERPEGSVSTLKIQRTQQEDSAVYLCASSWTSGGTDTQYFGPGTRLTVL.

The genes are TRBV5-1 and TRBJ2-7; D uncertain. Germline V gene lookup returns CDR1 SGHRS and CDR2 YFSETQ. The CDR3 runs 16 residues. V gave up 0 bases and J gave up 3 bases, with 16 bases separating them. The CDR3 here is CASSLDSLVGFYEQYF. DNA for the CDR3: TGCGCCAGCAGCTTGGATAGTCTAGTTGGGTTCTACGAGCAGTACTTC.

This clone was seen just once. This CDR3 is CASSFPGLGGELFF. The CDR3 DNA follows: TGTGCCAGCAGCTTCCCAGGGCTAGGCGGGGAGCTGTTTTTT. The chain combines TRBV5-4 with TRBJ2-2; D possibly corresponds to TRBD1 (5 bases). CDR1 and CDR2 from the germline V gene are SGHNT and YYREEE (reference sequence). Between the trimmed V and J ends, which lost 2 bases and 7 bases, there was a span of 12 bases. The CDR3 runs 14 residues.

The count of this clone is one. V and J are TRBV6-1 and TRBJ2-5, with TRBD2 as a possible D gene (5 bases). The V and J ends lost 1 base and 3 bases respectively, with 9 bases between them. The CDR3 extends over 14 amino acids. Germline CDR1 and CDR2: MNHNS and SASEGT. The CDR3 reads CASSEGRIEETQYF. CDR3 nucleotides: TGTGCCAGCAGTGAAGGGAGGATTGAAGAGACCCAGTACTTC.

The CDR3 here is CASSQDMGQVNTEAFF. Here the CDR3 DNA reads TGTGCCAGCAGCCAAGACATGGGACAGGTGAACACTGAAGCTTTCTTT. The chain recombines TRBV14 with TRBJ1-1, with 8 bases fitting TRBD1. The CDR3 extends over 16 amino acids. Germline V gene sequence: CDR1 SGHDN, CDR2 FVKESK. Losses at the gene ends were 0 bases for V and 0 bases for J; bases not matched to a gene: 3.

The J gene is TRBJ2-7, the V gene TRBV5-1; 8 bases agree with TRBD1. There are 14 residues in the CDR3. Germline-derived CDR1 and CDR2 are SGHRS and YFSETQ. The V gene end was trimmed by 0 bases and the J gene end by 4 bases; junction bases not matched to a gene: 3. The CDR3 loop reads CASSLGGDRYEQYF. DNA of the CDR3: TGCGCCAGCAGCTTGGGGGGGGACAGGTACGAGCAGTACTTC.

In the case of this clone: Sequence at one end of the junction differs from germline and may be a read error. The CDR3 region has the DNA TGTGCCAGCAGTGAATCGGTCCAGTACAGTGAGCAGTTCTTC. Protein product: CASSESVQYSEQFF. The rearrangement links TRBV2 to TRBJ2-1; D unclear. This CDR3 spans 14 amino acids. In germline, CDR1 is SNHLY, CDR2 FYNNEI.

The gene calls are TRBV5-4 and TRBJ2-5; 7 bases match TRBD2. The J call is in doubt because the DNA end fits TRBJ2-7 better. This CDR3 has 13 amino acids. CDR1 and CDR2 from the germline V gene are SGHNT and YYREEE (reference sequence). CDR3 coding DNA: TGTGCCAGCAGCTTGGCTAGCGGCTACGAGCAGTACTTC. Its protein product is CASSLASGYEQYF.

This clone was picked up a small number of times. J is TRBJ1-1 and V is TRBV9, with a tentative D call TRBD1 (6 bases). Trimming removed 3 bases at V and 4 bases at J, with 16 bases between. This CDR3 contains 15 residues. Per the germline V gene, CDR1 is SGDLS and CDR2 is YYNGEE. CDR3 DNA sequence: TGTGCCAGCAGCGGAGGGGGAACAGGAGGCACTGAAGCTTTCTTT. Residues: CASSGGGTGGTEAFF.

The chain joins TRBV4-2 to TRBJ2-3; perhaps TRBD2 as D (6 bases). The CDR3 length is 16 residues. CDR1 is LGHNA, CDR2 YNFKEQ, per germline. The V end lost 2 bases, the J end lost 0 bases, and 12 bases lay between the germline ends. The CDR3 DNA follows: TGTGCCAGCAGCCAAATTACGGGGGTGAGCACAGATACGCAGTATTTT. Translating gives CASSQITGVSTDTQYF.

The rearrangement joins TRBV5-1 to TRBJ2-2; 8 bases match TRBD1. This CDR3 has 21 amino acids. CDR1 and CDR2 (germline): SGHRS, YFSETQ. After removal of 3 bases from V and 0 bases from J, the junction contained 19 bases not matched to a gene. CDR3 amino acids: CASSSPWSTGAIQTNTGELFF. CDR3 coding DNA: TGCGCCAGCAGCTCCCCTTGGTCGACAGGGGCGATCCAAACGAACACCGGGGAGCTGTTTTTT.

The chain joins TRBV6-5 to TRBJ2-7; TRBD1 agrees at 9 bases. The V segment lost 1 base and the J segment 4 bases; nucleotides outside the gene matches: 2. Germline V gives CDR1 MNHEY, CDR2 SVGAGI. The CDR3 contains 14 residues. The CDR3 nucleotides are TGTGCCAGCAGTTACTTGGGACAGGGTTACGAGCAGTACTTC. As protein: CASSYLGQGYEQYF.

The chain recombines TRBV7-7 with TRBJ1-1; 7 nucleotides line up with TRBD1. This CDR3 contains 15 residues. V lost 5 bases, J lost 0 bases, and 6 bases stayed unmatched. Germline CDR1 is SSHAT and CDR2 is FNYEAQ (reference sequence). DNA for the CDR3: TGTGCCAGCAGCCCCGGGACAGCCTTGAACACTGAAGCTTTCTTT. It yields the protein CASSPGTALNTEAFF.

The chain links TRBV9 to TRBJ2-3; a possible D gene is TRBD2 (6 bases). From germline, CDR1 is SGDLS and CDR2 YYNGEE. Deletions cut 0 bases from V and 1 base from J, with 9 bases between. The CDR3 loop spans 15 amino acids. The CDR3 loop is CASSVGLAGTDTQYF. The CDR3 DNA follows: TGTGCCAGCAGCGTAGGATTAGCGGGCACAGATACGCAGTATTTT.

The chain carries TRBV5-1 and TRBJ2-7; 9 bases agree with TRBD1. Germline CDR1 and CDR2: SGHRS and YFSETQ. V shed 4 bases, J shed 4 bases, and the junction held 6 bases outside the gene matches. CDR3 size: 14 residues. The DNA of the CDR3 is TGCGCCAGCAGCGACGGGACAGGGTTGTACGAGCAGTACTTC. It encodes CASSDGTGLYEQYF.

The rearrangement links TRBV5-1 to TRBJ1-4; D perhaps matches TRBD1 (5 bases). Per the germline V gene, CDR1 is SGHRS and CDR2 is YFSETQ. The CDR3 spans 15 residues. Trimming removed 4 bases at V and 0 bases at J, with 10 bases between. DNA for the CDR3: TGCGCCAGCAGCCTACAGGAGCCAACTAATGAAAAACTGTTTTTT. It is translated as CASSLQEPTNEKLFF.

This clone occurred a few times. The chain links TRBV6-6 to TRBJ2-1; TRBD2 agrees at 8 bases. The CDR3 has 14 residues. With 7 bases clipped from V and 5 bases from J, the junction kept 7 bases outside the gene matches. Per germline, CDR1 MNHNY and CDR2 SVGAGI (reference sequence). CDR3 protein: CASTLGGAHNEQFF. The DNA of the CDR3 is TGTGCCAGCACCCTCGGGGGGGCCCACAATGAGCAGTTCTTC.